This T cell receptor beta chain was captured in a study of cytomegalovirus exposure and HLA in healthy donors. The wider study: A prior study identified approximately 120 million unique TCR beta sequences from some 200 million T cells. Findings and limits, study-wide: Through in vitro validation, three CMV-associated chains were shown to be specific for CMV antigens.

Germline V gene data show CDR1 as SGHDT and CDR2 as YYEEEE. The CDR3 has 15 amino acids. Trimming removed 3 bases from V and 8 bases from J; junction bases left unmatched: 7. The PCR ran on 60 Vbeta and 13 Jbeta primers. Assay: immunoSEQ multiplex PCR; the TCRdb copy retains only in-frame clones and omits some. The sample gives 140,000 to 150,000 clones, more than 75% of which show up once; about 2.4% is in the top ten. Note on this clone: Its target is unknown.

This receptor was obtained from a woman under 30 in good health and CMV-seropositive. The chain couples TRBV5-6 to TRBJ2-4, with 11 bases identical to TRBD1. The sequenced sample was PBMCs. DNA for the CDR3: TGTGCCAGCAGCTGGAAGGGACAGGGGGTGGACATTCAGTACTTC. Translating it yields CASSWKGQGVDIQYF.